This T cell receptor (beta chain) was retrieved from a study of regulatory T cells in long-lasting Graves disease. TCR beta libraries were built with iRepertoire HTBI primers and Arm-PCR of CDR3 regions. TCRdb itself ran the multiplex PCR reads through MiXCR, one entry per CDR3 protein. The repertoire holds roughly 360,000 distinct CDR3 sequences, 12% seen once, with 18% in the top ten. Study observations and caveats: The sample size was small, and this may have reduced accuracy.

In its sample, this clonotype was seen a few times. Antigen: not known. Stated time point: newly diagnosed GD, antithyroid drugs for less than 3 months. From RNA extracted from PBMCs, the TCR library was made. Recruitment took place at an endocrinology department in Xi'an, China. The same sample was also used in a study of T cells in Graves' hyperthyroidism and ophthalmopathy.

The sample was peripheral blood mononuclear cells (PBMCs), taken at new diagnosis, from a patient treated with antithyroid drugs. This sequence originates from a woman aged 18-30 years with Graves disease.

The CDR3 sequence: CATSRAGFGSNYGYTF. CDR3 DNA sequence: TGTGCCACCAGCAGAGCGGGATTCGGGTCTAACTATGGCTACACCTTC. This chain uses TRBV15 with TRBJ1-2; no reliable D call. The CDR3 length is 16 residues. Between the trimmed V and J ends, which lost 1 base and 0 bases, there was a span of 12 bases. Germline values: CDR1 LNHNV, CDR2 YYDKDF (reference sequence). Together with reference TRBV15 and TRBJ1-2, the CDR3 gives the full variable domain: DAMVIQNPRYQVTQFGKPVTLSCSQTLNHNVMYWYQQKSSQAPKLLFHYYDKDFNNEADTPDNFQSRRPNTSFCFLDIRSPGLGDTAMYLCATSRAGFGSNYGYTFGSGTRLTVV.